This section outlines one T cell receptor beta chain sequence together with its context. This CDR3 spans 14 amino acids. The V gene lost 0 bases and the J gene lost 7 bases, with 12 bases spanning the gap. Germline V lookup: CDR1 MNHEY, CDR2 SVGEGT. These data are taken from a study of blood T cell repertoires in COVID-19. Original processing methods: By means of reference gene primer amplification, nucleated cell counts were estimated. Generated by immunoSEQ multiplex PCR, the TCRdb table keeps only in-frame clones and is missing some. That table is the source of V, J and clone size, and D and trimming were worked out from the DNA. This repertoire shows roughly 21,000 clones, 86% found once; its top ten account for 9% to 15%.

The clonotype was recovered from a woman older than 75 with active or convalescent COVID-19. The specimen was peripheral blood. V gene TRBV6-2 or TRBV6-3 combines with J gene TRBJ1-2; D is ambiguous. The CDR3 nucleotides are TGTGCCAGCAGTTACTCGGCAGGAATGGGTGGCTACACCTTC. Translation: CASSYSAGMGGYTF.